This T cell receptor (beta chain) was sequenced in a study of early T cells in non-severe SARS-CoV-2 infection. Study-wide background: From unsorted whole blood, bulk RNA was sequenced, and the chains remained unpaired. Study-wide results and caveats: Anti-spike CD8 specificities were favored by VDJdb matching, whose results missed private and CD4 specificities.

In its sample, this clonotype was seen a few times. Its antigen is unidentified. Individual cDNA molecules were tagged with unique molecular identifiers, the study reported. MiXCR was run by TCRdb on the 5' RACE reads, yielding one entry per CDR3 protein. This sample has 70,000 to 90,000 distinct CDR3 sequences, with 15% found just once. The CDR3 runs 15 residues. Losses at the gene ends were 5 bases for V and 10 bases for J; bases not matched to a gene: 14. The germline CDR1 and CDR2 sequences are DFQATT and SNEGSKA (reference sequence). The chain is built from TRBV20-1 and TRBJ2-3; 11 bases align to TRBD2. The sequence was obtained from an adult who was a healthcare worker with PCR-confirmed SARS-CoV-2 infection or an uninfected control (not recorded which). Sequenced input: whole blood. CDR3 nucleotides: TGCAGTGCTTATGCCGGGACTAGCGGTAGAAGGCCGCAGTATTTT. It is translated as CSAYAGTSGRRPQYF.